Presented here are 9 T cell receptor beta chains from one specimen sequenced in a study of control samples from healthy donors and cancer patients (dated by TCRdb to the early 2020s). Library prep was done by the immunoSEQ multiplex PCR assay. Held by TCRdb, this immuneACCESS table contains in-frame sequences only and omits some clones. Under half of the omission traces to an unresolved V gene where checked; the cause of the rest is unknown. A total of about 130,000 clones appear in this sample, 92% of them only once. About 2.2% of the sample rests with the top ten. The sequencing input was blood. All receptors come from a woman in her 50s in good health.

The CDR3 is CASSLGVRTLTEKLFF. In nucleotides, the CDR3 is TGTGCCAGCAGCTTAGGAGTTAGGACATTGACTGAAAAACTGTTTTTT. The V call is TRBV7-9, the J call TRBJ1-4, with D possibly TRBD1 on 5 matching bases. Germline V CDR1 and CDR2: SEHNR, FQNEAQ (reference sequence). This CDR3 contains 16 residues. V lost 1 base and J lost 7, with 16 bases in between. Filled out from reference TRBV7-9 and TRBJ1-4, the complete variable domain reads DTGVSQNPRHKITKRGQNVTFRCDPISEHNRLYWYRQTLGQGPEFLTYFQNEAQLEKSRLLSDRFSAERPKGSFSTLEIQRTEQGDSAMYLCASSLGVRTLTEKLFFGSGTQLSVL.

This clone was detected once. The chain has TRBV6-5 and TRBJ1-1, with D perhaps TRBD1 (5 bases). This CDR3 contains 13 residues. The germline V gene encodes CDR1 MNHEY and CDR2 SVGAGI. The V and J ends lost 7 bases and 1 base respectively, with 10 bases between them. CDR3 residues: CASTAGKNTEAFF. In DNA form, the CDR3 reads TGTGCCAGCACGGCAGGGAAGAACACTGAAGCTTTCTTT.

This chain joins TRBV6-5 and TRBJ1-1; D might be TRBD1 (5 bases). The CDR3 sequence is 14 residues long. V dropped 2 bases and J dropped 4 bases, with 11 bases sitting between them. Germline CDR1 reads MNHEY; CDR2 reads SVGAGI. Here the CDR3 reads CASSYRGGGTEAFF. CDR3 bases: TGTGCCAGCAGTTACCGGGGGGGAGGCACTGAAGCTTTCTTT.

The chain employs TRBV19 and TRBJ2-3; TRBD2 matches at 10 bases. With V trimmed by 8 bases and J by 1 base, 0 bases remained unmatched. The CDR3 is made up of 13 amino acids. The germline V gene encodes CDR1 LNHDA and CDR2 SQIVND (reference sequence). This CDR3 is CASGTSGTDTQYF. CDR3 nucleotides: TGTGCCAGTGGGACTAGCGGCACAGATACGCAGTATTTT.

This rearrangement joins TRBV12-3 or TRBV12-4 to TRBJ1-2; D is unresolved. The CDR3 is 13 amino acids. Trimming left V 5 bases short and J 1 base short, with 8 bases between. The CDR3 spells CASSKNSNYGYTF. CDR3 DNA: TGTGCCAGCAGTAAAAACAGTAACTATGGCTACACCTTC.

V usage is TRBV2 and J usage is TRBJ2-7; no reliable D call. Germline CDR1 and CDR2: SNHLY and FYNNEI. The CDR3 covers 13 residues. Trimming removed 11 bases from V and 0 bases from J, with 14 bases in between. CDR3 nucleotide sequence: TGTGCCTGCACACCTCTAGGCTCCTACGAGCAGTACTTC. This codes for CACTPLGSYEQYF.

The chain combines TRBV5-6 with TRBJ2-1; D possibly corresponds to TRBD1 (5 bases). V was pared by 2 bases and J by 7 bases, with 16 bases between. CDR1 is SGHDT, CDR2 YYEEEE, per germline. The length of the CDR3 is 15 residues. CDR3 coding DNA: TGTGCCAGCAGCTTAGTCGTCAGGGTAGAGAATGAGCAGTTCTTC. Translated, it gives CASSLVVRVENEQFF.

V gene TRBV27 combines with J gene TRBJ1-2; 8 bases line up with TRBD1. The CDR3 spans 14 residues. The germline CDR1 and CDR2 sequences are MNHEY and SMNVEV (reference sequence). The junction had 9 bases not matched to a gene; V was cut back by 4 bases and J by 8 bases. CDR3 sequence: CASSSRQGADGYTF. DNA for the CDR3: TGTGCCAGCAGTTCTCGCCAGGGGGCAGACGGCTACACCTTC.

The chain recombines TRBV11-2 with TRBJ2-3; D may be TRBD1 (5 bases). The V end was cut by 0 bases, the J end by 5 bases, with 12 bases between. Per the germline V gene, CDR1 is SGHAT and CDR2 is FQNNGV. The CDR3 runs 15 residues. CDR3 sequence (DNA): TGTGCCAGCAGCTTAGATGGGGTAGGGGAAGATACGCAGTATTTT. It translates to CASSLDGVGEDTQYF.